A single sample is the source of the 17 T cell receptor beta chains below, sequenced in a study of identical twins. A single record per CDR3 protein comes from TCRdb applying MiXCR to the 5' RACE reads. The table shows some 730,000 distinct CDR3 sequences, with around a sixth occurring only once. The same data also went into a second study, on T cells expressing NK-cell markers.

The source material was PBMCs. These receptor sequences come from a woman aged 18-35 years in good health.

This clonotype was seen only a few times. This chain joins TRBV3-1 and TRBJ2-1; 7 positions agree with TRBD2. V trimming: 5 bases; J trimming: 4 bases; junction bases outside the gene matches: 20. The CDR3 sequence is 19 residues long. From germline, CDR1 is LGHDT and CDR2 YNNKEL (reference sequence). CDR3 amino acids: CASSWLGPKCPSGYNEQFF. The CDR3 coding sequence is TGTGCCAGCAGCTGGCTCGGACCTAAATGTCCTAGCGGTTACAATGAGCAGTTCTTC.

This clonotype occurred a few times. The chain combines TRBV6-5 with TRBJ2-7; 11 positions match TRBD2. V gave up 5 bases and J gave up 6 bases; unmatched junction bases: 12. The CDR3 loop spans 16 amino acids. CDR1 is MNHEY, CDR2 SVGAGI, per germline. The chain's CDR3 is CASSPLAGTSGSEQYF. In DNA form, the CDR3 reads TGTGCCAGCAGTCCACTCGCCGGGACTAGCGGCTCCGAGCAGTACTTC.

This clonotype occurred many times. For the CDR3, the DNA is TGTGCCAGCAGCCGACGGGACAAAAACGAGCAGTACTTC. This codes for CASSRRDKNEQYF. The J gene is TRBJ2-7, the V gene TRBV7-2; the D gene is possibly TRBD1 (6 bases). Germline loops: CDR1 SGHTA, CDR2 FQGNSA. Trimming left V 5 bases short and J 5 bases short, with 13 bases between. CDR3 length: 13 amino acids.

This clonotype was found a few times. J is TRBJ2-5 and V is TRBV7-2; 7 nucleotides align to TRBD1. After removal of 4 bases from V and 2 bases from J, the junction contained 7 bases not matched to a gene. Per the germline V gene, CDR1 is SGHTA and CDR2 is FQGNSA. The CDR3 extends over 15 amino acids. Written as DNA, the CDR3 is TGTGCCAGCAGCTCAAGACAGGGTTGGCAAGAGACCCAGTACTTC. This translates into CASSSRQGWQETQYF.

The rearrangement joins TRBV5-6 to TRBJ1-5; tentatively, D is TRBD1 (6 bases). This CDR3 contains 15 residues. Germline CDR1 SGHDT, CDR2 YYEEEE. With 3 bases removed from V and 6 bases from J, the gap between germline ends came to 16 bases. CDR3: CASSSAPTGSQPQHF. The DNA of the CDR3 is TGTGCCAGCAGCTCCGCCCCGACAGGCAGTCAGCCCCAGCATTTT. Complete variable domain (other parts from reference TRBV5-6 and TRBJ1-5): DAGVTQSPTHLIKTRGQQVTLRCSPKSGHDTVSWYQQALGQGPQFIFQYYEEEERQRGNFPDRFSGHQFPNYSSELNVNALLLGDSALYLCASSSAPTGSQPQHFGDGTRLSIL.

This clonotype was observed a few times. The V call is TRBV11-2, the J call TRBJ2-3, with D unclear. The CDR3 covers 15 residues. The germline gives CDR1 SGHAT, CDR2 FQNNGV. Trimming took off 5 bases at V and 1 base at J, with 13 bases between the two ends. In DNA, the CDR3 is TGTGCCAGCAGCCACGACCGCTTAGGCACAGATACGCAGTATTTT. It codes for CASSHDRLGTDTQYF.

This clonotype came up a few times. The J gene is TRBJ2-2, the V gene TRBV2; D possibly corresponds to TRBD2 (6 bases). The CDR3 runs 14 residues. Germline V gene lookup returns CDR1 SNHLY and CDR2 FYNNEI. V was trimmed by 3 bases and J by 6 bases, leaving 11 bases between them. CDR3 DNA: TGTGCCAGCAGTGATCGCGGGGTTCCCGGGGAGCTGTTTTTT. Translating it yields CASSDRGVPGELFF.

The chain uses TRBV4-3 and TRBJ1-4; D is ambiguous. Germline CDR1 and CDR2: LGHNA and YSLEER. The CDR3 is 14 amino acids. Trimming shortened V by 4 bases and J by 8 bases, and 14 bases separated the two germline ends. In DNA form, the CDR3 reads TGCGCCAGCAGCCCGATTGTGGTCGGCGAAAAACTGTTTTTT. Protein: CASSPIVVGEKLFF.

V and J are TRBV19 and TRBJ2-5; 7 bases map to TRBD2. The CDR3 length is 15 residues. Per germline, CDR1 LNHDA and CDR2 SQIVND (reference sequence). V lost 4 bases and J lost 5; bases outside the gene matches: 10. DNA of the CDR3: TGTGCCAGTAGTAGCCCCAGGCTAGCGGCGGAGACCCAGTACTTC. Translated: CASSSPRLAAETQYF.

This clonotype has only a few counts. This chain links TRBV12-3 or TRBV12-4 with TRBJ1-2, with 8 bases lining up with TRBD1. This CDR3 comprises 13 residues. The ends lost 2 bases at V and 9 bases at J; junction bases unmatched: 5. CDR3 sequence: CASSLRRGLSYTF. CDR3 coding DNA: TGTGCCAGCAGTTTACGCAGGGGGCTTAGCTACACCTTC.

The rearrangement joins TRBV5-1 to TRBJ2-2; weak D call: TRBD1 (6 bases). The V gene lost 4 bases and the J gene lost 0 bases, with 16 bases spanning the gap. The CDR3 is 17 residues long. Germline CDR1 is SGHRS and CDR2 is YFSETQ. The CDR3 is CASSPTHDRSNTGELFF. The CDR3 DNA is TGCGCCAGCAGCCCGACTCACGACAGGTCGAACACCGGGGAGCTGTTTTTT.

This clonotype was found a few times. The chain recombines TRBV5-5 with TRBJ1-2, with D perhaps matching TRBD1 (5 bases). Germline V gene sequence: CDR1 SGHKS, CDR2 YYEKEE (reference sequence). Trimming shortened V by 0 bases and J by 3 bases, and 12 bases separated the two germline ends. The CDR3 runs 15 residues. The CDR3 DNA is TGTGCCAGCAGCTTGGAGTCGGGGGACTACTATGGCTACACCTTC. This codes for CASSLESGDYYGYTF.

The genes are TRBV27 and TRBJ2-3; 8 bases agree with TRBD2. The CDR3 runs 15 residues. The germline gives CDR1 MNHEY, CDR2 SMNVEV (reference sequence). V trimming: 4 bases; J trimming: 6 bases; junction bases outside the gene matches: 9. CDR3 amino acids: CASSWASGRKDTQYF. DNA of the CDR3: TGTGCCAGCAGTTGGGCTAGCGGGCGGAAGGATACGCAGTATTTT.

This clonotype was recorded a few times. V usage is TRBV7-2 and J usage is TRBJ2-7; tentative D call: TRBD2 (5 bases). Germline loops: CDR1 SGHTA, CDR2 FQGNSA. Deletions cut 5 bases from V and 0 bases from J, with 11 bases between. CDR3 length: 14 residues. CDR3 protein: CASSVDFSSYEQYF. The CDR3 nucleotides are TGTGCCAGCAGCGTGGACTTCAGCTCCTACGAGCAGTACTTC.

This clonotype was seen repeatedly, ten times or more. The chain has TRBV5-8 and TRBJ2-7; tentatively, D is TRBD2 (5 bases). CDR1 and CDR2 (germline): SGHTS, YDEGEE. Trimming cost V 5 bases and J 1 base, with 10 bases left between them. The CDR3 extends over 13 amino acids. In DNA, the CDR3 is TGTGCCAGCAGAATCCGCGGGTCCTACGAGCAGTACTTC. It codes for CASRIRGSYEQYF.

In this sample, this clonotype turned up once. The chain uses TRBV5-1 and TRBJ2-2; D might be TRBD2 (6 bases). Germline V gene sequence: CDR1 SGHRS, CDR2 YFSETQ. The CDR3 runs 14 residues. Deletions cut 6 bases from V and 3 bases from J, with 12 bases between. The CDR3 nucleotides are TGCGCCAGCAACGCCGGGACTTACACCGGGGAGCTGTTTTTT. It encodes CASNAGTYTGELFF. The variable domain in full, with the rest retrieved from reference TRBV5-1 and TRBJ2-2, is KAGVTQTPRYLIKTRGQQVTLSCSPISGHRSVSWYQQTPGQGLQFLFEYFSETQRNKGNFPGRFSGRQFSNSRSEMNVSTLELGDSALYLCASNAGTYTGELFFGEGSRLTVL.

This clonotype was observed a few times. As DNA, the CDR3 is TGTGCCAGCACCTCGGGGCATTATGTGTCCTACGAGCAGTACTTC. Protein product: CASTSGHYVSYEQYF. This chain joins TRBV12-3 or TRBV12-4 and TRBJ2-7, with D perhaps assigned TRBD1 or TRBD2 (5 bases each). The CDR3 runs 15 residues. The ends were cut back, 7 bases at V and 1 base at J, with 17 bases in the middle.